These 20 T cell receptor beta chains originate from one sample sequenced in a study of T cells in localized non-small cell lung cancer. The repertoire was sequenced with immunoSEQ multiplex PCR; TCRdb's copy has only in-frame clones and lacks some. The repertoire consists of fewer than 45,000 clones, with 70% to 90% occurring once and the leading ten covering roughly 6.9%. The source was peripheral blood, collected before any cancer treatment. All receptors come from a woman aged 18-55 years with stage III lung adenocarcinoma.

The CDR3 loop reads CASTDRTGGSPLHF. Here the CDR3 DNA reads TGTGCCAGCACCGACAGGACAGGTGGTTCACCCCTCCACTTT. The chain combines TRBV2 with TRBJ1-6, with 7 nucleotides matching TRBD1. Trimming at V came to 7 bases and at J to 9 bases, leaving 9 bases not matched to a gene. The CDR3 is 14 amino acids. Germline values: CDR1 SNHLY, CDR2 FYNNEI. Full variable domain (remainder filled in from reference TRBV2 and TRBJ1-6): EPEVTQTPSHQVTQMGQEVILRCVPISNHLYFYWYRQILGQKVEFLVSFYNNEISEKSEIFDDQFSVERPDGSNFTLKIRSTKLEDSAMYFCASTDRTGGSPLHFGNGTRLTVT.

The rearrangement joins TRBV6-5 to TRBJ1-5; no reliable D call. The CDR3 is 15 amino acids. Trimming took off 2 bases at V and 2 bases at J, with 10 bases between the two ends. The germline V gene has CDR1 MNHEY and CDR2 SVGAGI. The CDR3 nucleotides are TGTGCCAGCAGTTACGCAAGGGATGGCAATCAGCCCCAGCATTTT. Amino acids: CASSYARDGNQPQHF.

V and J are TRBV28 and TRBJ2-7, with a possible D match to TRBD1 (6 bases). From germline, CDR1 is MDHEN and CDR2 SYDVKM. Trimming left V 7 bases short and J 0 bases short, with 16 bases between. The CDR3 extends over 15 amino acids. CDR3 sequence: CASTDRKRSSYEQYF. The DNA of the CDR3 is TGTGCCAGCACGGACAGAAAGAGGAGCTCCTACGAGCAGTACTTC.

CDR3 DNA sequence: TGCGCCAGCAGGAGTACGGGGGCTAACGAGCAGTACTTC. It translates to CASRSTGANEQYF. V gene TRBV5-1 combines with J gene TRBJ2-7; tentatively, D is TRBD1 or TRBD2 (6 bases each). The CDR3 extends over 13 amino acids. CDR1 is SGHRS and CDR2 is YFSETQ in the germline V gene. V was trimmed by 5 bases and J by 5 bases, leaving 14 bases between them.

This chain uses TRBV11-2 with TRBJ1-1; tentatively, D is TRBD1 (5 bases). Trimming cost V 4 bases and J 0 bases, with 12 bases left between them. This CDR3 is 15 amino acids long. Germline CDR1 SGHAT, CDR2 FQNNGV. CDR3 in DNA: TGTGCCAGCAGCTCAATCCGGGGGGTGAACACTGAAGCTTTCTTT. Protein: CASSSIRGVNTEAFF.

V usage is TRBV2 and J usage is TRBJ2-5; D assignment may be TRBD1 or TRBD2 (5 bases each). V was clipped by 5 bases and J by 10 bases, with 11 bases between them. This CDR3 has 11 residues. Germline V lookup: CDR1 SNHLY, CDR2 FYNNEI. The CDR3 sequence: CASSRQGRQYF. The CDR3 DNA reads TGTGCCAGCAGTCGGCAGGGACGCCAGTACTTC. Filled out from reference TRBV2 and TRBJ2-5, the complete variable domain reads EPEVTQTPSHQVTQMGQEVILRCVPISNHLYFYWYRQILGQKVEFLVSFYNNEISEKSEIFDDQFSVERPDGSNFTLKIRSTKLEDSAMYFCASSRQGRQYFGPGTRLLVL.

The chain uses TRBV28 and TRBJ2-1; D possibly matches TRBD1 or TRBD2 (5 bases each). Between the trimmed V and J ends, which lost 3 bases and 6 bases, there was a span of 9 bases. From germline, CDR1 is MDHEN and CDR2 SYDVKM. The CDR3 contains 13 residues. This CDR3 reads CASSLGTFNEQFF. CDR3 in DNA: TGTGCCAGCAGTTTGGGGACCTTCAATGAGCAGTTCTTC.

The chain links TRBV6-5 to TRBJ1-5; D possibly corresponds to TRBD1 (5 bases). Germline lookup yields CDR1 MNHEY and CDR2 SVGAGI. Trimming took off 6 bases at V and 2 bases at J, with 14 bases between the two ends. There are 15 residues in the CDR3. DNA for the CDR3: TGTGCCAGCAGGAGCGGTTGGGGGGGCAATCAGCCCCAGCATTTT. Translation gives CASRSGWGGNQPQHF.

The CDR3 loop is CASSPGGVMASVQFF. The DNA of the CDR3 is TGTGCCAGCAGCCCCGGTGGCGTCATGGCTAGTGTTCAGTTCTTC. The genes are TRBV13 and TRBJ2-1, with D unclear. Germline CDR1 PRHDT, CDR2 FYEKMQ (reference sequence). The CDR3 has 15 residues. Trimming removed 5 bases from V and 13 bases from J, with 24 bases in between.

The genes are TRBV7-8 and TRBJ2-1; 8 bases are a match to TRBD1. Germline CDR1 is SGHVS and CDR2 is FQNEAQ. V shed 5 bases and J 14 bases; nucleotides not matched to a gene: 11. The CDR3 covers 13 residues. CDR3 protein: CASSIERDRQKFF. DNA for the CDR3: TGTGCCAGCAGCATTGAACGGGACAGGCAAAAGTTCTTC.

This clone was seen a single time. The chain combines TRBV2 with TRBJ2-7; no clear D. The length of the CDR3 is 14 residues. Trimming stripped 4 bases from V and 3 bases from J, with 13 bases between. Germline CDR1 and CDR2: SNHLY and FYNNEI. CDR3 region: CASSVLPKNYEQYF. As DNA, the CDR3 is TGTGCCAGCAGTGTCCTACCGAAAAACTACGAGCAGTACTTC.

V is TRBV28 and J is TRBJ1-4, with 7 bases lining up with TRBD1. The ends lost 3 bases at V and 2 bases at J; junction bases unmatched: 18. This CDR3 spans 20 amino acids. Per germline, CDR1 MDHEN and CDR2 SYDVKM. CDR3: CASSFPTRGQVFPTNEKLFF. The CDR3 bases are TGTGCCAGCAGTTTTCCCACCCGTGGACAGGTCTTCCCTACTAATGAAAAACTGTTTTTT.

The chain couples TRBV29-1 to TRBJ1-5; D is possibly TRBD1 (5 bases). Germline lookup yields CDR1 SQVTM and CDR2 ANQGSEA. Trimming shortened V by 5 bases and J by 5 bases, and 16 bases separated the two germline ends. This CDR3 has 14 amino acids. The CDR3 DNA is TGCAGCGTTAGGCAGGGTGGCCCAGATCAGCCCCAGCATTTT. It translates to CSVRQGGPDQPQHF.

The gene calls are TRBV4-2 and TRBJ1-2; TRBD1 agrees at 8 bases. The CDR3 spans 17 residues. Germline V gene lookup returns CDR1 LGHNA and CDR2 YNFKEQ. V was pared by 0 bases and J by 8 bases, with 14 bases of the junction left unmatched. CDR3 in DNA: TGTGCCAGCAGCCAAGAGTTCCGGGACAGGCACAGAAAAGGCTACACCTTC. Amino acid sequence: CASSQEFRDRHRKGYTF.

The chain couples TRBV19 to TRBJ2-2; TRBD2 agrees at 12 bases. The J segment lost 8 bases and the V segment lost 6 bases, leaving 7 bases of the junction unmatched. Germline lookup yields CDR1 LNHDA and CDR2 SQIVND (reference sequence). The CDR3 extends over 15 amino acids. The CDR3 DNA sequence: TGTGCCAGTAGCTCGACTAGCGGGGGCGGAGGGGAGCTGTTTTTT. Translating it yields CASSSTSGGGGELFF.

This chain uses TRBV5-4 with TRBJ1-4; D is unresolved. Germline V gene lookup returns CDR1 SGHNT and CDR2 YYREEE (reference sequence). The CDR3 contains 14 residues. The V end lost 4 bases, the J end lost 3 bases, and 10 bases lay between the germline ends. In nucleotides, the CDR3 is TGTGCCAGCAGCCCGACGGCTTCTAATGAAAAACTGTTTTTT. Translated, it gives CASSPTASNEKLFF.

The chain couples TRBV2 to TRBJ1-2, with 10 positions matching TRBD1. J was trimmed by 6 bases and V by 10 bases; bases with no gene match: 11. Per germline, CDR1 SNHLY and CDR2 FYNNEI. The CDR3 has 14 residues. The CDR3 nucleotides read TGTGCCACCCAGGGGGCCGGGACAGGGGATGGCTACACCTTC. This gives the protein CATQGAGTGDGYTF.

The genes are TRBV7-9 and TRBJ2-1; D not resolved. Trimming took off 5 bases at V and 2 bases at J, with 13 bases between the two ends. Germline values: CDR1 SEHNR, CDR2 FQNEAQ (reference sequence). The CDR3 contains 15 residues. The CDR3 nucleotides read TGTGCCAGCAGCCTGGGCAGGAGCGCCTACAATGAGCAGTTCTTC. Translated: CASSLGRSAYNEQFF.

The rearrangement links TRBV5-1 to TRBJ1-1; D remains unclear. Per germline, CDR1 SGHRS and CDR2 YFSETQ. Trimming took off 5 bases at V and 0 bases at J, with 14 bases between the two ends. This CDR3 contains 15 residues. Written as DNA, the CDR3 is TGCGCCAGCAGTCAAACGACGGCTATGAACACTGAAGCTTTCTTT. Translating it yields CASSQTTAMNTEAFF.

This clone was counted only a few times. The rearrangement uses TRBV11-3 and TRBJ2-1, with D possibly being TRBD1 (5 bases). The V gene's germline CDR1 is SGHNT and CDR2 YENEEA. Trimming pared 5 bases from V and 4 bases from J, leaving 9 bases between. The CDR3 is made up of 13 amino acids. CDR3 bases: TGTGCCAGCAGCCTGACAGCGTACAATGAGCAGTTCTTC. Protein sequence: CASSLTAYNEQFF.